This entry lists 5 T cell receptor beta chains sequenced from one sample in a study of T cell repertoires in cytomegalovirus infection. No antigen is known for these receptors. TCRdb re-called the reads through MiXCR, storing one row per CDR3 protein. The table includes roughly 990,000 distinct CDR3 sequences, 31% detected once. The material was cultured CD8+ T cells from PBMCs, obtained from culture after CMV antigen stimulation. Receptors originate from a human donor in good health (CMV status not recorded). Some clones in this sample may be carry-over from other donors' samples.

The chain is built from TRBV12-3 or TRBV12-4 and TRBJ1-2; 7 nucleotides align to TRBD1. Losses at the gene ends were 6 bases for V and 5 bases for J; bases not matched to a gene: 15. This CDR3 is 16 amino acids long. The CDR3 DNA reads TGTGCCAGCAGGCATACAGGGGAGTCCTTGTCATATGGCTACACCTTC. As protein: CASRHTGESLSYGYTF.

The chain carries TRBV11-2 and TRBJ1-1; no clear D. Trimming took 4 bases from V and 11 from J, leaving 23 bases between them. The CDR3 totals 15 residues. The germline V gene has CDR1 SGHAT and CDR2 FQNNGV. The DNA of the CDR3 is TGTGCCAGCAGCTCGGTGGACTCTCCTTGGGGTGTGGCTTTCTTT. It is translated as CASSSVDSPWGVAFF.

The chain is built from TRBV15 and TRBJ1-1; TRBD1 is a possible D gene (5 bases). This CDR3 has 14 residues. Germline CDR1 LNHNV, CDR2 YYDKDF (reference sequence). V gave up 4 bases and J gave up 6 bases, with 15 bases separating them. The CDR3 DNA sequence: TGTGCCACCAGCATGTTAGGGGAGTCCCCTGAAGCTTTCTTT. This translates into CATSMLGESPEAFF.

This clonotype was counted only a few times. The chain links TRBV28 to TRBJ2-2, with 8 nucleotides matching TRBD2. The ends lost 3 bases at V and 6 bases at J; junction bases unmatched: 12. The CDR3 consists of 17 residues. Germline V gene sequence: CDR1 MDHEN, CDR2 SYDVKM. The CDR3 bases are TGTGCCAGCAGTTTTTTGCGGACCGGGGGGGCCTCCGGGGAGCTGTTTTTT. As protein: CASSFLRTGGASGELFF.

This clonotype was detected a few times. The chain has TRBV7-9 and TRBJ1-5; D ambiguous. V lost 5 bases, J lost 0 bases, and 11 bases lay in between. CDR1 and CDR2 from the germline V gene are SEHNR and FQNEAQ (reference sequence). This CDR3 is built from 15 residues. CDR3 loop: CASSQGIFSNQPQHF. The DNA for the CDR3 is TGTGCCAGCAGCCAAGGGATTTTTAGCAATCAGCCCCAGCATTTT.